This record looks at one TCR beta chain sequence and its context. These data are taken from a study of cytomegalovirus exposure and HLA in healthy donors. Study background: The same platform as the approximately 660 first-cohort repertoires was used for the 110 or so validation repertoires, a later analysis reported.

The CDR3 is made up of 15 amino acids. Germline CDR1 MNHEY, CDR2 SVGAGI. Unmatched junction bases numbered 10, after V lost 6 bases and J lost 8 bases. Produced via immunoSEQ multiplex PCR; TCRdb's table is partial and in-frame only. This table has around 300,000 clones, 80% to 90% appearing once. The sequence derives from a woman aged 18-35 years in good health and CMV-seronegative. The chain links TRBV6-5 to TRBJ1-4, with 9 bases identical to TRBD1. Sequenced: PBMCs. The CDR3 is CASRLTGGYLEKLFF. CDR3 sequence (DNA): TGTGCCAGCAGACTAACAGGGGGCTATTTGGAAAAACTGTTTTTT.